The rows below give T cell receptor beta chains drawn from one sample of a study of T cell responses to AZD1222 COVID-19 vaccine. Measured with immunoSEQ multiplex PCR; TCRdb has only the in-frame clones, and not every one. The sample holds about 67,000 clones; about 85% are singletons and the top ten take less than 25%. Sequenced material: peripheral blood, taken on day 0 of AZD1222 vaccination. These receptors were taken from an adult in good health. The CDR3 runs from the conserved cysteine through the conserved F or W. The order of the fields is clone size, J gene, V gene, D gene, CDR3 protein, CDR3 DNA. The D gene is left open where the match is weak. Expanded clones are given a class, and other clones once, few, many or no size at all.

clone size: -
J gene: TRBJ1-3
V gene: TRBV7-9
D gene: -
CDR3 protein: CASSLASTDSGNTIYF
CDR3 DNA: TGTGCCAGCAGCTTAGCGTCGACGGATTCTGGAAACACCATATATTTT

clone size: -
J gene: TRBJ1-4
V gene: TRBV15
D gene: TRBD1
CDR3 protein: CATSSGQQGGPAVYEKLFF
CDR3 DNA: TGTGCCACCAGCAGTGGTCAGCAGGGGGGCCCGGCGGTTTATGAAAAACTGTTTTTT

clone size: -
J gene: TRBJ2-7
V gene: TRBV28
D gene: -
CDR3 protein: CASSLAGNEQYF
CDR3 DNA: TGTGCCAGCAGTTTAGCGGGGAACGAGCAGTACTTC

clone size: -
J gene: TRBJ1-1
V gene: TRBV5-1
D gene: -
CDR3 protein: CASSLDRGGDTEAFF
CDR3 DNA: TGCGCCAGCAGCTTGGATCGGGGAGGAGACACTGAAGCTTTCTTT

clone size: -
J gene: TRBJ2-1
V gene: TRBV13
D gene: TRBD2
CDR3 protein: CASSRRAGGVTGEQFF
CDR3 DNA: TGTGCCAGCAGCCGGAGGGCGGGGGGCGTTACAGGGGAGCAGTTCTTC

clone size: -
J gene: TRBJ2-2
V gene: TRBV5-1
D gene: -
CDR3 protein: CASSLESAGELFF
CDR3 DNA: TGCGCCAGCAGCTTGGAAAGTGCCGGGGAGCTGTTTTTT

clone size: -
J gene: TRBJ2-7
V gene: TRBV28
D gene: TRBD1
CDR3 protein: CASGTGLTWLASEQYF
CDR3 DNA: TGTGCCAGCGGGACAGGGTTAACCTGGTTAGCTTCCGAGCAGTACTTC

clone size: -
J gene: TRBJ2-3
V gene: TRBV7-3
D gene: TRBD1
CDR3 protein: CASSRQGTSTDTQYF
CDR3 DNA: TGTGCCAGCAGCCGACAGGGTACTAGCACAGATACGCAGTATTTT

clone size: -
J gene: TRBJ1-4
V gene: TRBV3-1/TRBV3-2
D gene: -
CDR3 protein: CASTSRRDPRVNEKLFF
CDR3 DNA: TGTGCCAGCACCTCGCGACGGGACCCAAGGGTTAATGAAAAACTGTTTTTT

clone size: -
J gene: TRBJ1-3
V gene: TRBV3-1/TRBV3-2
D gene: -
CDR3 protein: CASSQGRITGNTIYF
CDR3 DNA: TGTGCCAGCAGCCAAGGCCGTATCACTGGAAACACCATATATTTT

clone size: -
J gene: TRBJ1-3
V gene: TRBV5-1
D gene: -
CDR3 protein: CASSGQSSGNTIYF
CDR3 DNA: TGCGCCAGCAGTGGACAGAGCTCTGGAAACACCATATATTTT

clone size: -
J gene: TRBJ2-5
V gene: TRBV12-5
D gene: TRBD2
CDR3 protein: CASGLDPSGGETQYF
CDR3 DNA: TGTGCTAGTGGTTTGGACCCTAGCGGGGGGGAGACCCAGTACTTC

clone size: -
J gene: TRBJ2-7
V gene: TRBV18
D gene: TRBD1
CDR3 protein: CASSPRQGFGPYEQYF
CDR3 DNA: TGTGCCAGCTCACCAAGACAGGGGTTTGGCCCCTACGAGCAGTACTTC

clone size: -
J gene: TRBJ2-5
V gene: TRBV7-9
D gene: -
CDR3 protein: CASSFGKGPQETQYF
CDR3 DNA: TGTGCCAGCAGCTTTGGTAAGGGACCTCAAGAGACCCAGTACTTC

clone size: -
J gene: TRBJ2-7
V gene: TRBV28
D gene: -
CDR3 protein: CASSPRGSISYEQYF
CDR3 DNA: TGTGCCAGCAGTCCCCGGGGAAGCATCTCCTACGAGCAGTACTTC

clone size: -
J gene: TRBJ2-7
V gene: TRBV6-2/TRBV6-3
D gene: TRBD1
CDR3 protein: CASSYSMGTASSYEQYF
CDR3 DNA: TGTGCCAGCAGTTACTCGATGGGGACAGCGAGCTCCTACGAGCAGTACTTC

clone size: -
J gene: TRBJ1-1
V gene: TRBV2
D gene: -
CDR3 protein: CATLGGWNTEAFF
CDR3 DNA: TGTGCCACCCTAGGGGGGTGGAACACTGAAGCTTTCTTT

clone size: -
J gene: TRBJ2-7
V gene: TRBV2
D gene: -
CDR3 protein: CASSGQLLTYEQYF
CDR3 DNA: TGTGCCAGCAGTGGGCAGCTCCTCACCTACGAGCAGTACTTC

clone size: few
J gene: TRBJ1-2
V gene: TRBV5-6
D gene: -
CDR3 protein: CASSSGDTAHGYTF
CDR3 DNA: TGTGCCAGCAGCTCCGGCGACACCGCGCATGGCTACACCTTC

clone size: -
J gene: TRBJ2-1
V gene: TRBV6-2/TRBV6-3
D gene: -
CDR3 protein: CASSFLDLNEQFF
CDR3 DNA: TGTGCCAGCAGTTTTCTTGACCTCAATGAGCAGTTCTTC